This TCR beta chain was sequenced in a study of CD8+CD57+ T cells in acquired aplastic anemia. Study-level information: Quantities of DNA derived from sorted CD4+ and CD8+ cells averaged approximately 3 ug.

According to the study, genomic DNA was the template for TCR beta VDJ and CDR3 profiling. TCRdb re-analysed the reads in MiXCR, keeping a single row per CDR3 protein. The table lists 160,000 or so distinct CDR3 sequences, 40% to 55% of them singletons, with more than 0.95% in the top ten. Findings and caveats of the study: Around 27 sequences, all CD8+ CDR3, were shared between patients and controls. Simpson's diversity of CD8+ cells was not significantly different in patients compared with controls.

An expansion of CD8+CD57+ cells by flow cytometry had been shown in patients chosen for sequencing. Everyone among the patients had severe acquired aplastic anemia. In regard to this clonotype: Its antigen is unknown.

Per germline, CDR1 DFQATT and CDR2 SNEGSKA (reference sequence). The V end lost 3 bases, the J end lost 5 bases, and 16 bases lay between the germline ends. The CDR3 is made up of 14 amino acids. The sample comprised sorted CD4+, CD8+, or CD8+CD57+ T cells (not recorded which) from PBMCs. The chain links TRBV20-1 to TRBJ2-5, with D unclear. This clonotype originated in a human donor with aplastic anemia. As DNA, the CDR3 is TGCAGTGCTAGTCGGCCTTCTGCCTGGGAGACCCAGTACTTC. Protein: CSASRPSAWETQYF.